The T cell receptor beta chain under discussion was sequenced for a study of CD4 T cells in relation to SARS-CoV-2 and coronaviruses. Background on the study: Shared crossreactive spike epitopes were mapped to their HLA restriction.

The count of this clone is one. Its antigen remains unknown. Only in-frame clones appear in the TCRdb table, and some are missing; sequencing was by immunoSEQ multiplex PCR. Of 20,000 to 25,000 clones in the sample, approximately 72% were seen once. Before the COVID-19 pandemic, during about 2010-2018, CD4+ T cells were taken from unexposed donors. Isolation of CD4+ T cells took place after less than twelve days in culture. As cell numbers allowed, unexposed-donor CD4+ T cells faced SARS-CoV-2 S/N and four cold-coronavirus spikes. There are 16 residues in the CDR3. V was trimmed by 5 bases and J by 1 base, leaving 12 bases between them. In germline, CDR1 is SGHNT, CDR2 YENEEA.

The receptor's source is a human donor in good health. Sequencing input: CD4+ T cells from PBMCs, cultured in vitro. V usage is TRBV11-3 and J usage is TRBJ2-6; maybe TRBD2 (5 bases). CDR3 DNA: TGTGCCAGCAGCCTCGCCCGGGGATCTGGGGCCAACGTCCTGACTTTC. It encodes CASSLARGSGANVLTF.